This T cell receptor beta chain derives from a study of CXCR3-negative and CXCR3-positive naive CD8 T cells. The V gene's germline CDR1 is SGHVS and CDR2 FQNEAQ. This CDR3 spans 11 amino acids. Points from the study as a whole: Partly lower CXCR3 expression followed cryopreservation, and most assays relied on fresh PBMCs. Relative to CXCR3-negative naive cells, CXCR3-positive naive cells had more hydrophobic TRB CDR3s. Naive subsets did not differ in surface CD5, and TRB CDR3 properties served to infer TCR strength. CXCR3-negative and CXCR3-positive naive cells shared comparable TRBV-TRBJ usage, but memory cells did not.

Each TRB cDNA library was prepared by 5' RACE (with UMI labels). TCRdb reprocessed the 5' RACE reads, keeping one entry per CDR3 protein, no DNA. This listing includes 100,000 to 150,000 distinct CDR3 sequences. A word on this clonotype: Its antigen is unknown.

The rearrangement links TRBV7-8 to TRBJ2-7. The sequenced sample was naive CXCR3+ CD8+ T cells from blood. The subset here: CD45RO-CCR7+CD27+CD95- naive CD8+ T cells expressing CXCR3 (TNR3+). This clonotype was sampled from a human donor in good health. Some clones in this sample may be carry-over from other donors' samples. The CDR3 region is CASSLGQQQYF.